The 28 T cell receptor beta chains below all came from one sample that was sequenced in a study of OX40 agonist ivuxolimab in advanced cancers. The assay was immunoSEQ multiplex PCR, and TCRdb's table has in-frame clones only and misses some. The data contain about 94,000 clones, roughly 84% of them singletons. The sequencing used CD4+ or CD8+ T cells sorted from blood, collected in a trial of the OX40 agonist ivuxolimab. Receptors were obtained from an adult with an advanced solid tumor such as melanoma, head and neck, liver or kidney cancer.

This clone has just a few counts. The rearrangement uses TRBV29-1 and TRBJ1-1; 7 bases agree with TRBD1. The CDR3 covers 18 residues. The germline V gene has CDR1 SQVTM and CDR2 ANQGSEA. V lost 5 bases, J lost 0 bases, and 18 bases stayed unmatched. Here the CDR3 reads CSVSGTAERPTMNTEAFF. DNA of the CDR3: TGCAGCGTTTCCGGGACAGCCGAGAGACCTACGATGAACACTGAAGCTTTCTTT.

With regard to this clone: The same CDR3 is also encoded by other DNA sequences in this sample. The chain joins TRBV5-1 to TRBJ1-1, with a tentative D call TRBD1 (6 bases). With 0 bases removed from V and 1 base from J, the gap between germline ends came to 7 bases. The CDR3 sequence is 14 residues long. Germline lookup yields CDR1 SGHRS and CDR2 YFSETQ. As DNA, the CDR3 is TGCGCCAGCAGCTTGGGAGGGGGGAACACTGAAGCTTTCTTT. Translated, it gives CASSLGGGNTEAFF. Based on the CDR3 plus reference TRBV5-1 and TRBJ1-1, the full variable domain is KAGVTQTPRYLIKTRGQQVTLSCSPISGHRSVSWYQQTPGQGLQFLFEYFSETQRNKGNFPGRFSGRQFSNSRSEMNVSTLELGDSALYLCASSLGGGNTEAFFGQGTRLTVV.

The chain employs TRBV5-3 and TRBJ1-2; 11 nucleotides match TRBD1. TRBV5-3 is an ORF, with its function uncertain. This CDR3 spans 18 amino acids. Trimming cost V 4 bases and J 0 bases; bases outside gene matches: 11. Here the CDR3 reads CARSPPGQGEIANYGYTF. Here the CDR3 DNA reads TGTGCCAGAAGCCCCCCGGGACAGGGGGAAATAGCTAACTATGGCTACACCTTC.

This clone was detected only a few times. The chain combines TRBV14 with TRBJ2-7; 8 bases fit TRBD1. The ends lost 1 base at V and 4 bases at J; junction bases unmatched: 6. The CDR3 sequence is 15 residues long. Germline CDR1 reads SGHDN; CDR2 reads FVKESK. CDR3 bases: TGTGCCAGCAGCCAAGGCCGGGACAGGCTGTACGAGCAGTACTTC. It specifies CASSQGRDRLYEQYF.

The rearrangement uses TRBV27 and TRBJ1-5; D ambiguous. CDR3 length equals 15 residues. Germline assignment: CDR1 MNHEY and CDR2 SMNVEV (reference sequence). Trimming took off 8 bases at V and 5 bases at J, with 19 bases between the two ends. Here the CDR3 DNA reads TGTGCCAGCTCCCGGCGAGGTGATAGGTATCAGCCCCAGCATTTT. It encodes CASSRRGDRYQPQHF.

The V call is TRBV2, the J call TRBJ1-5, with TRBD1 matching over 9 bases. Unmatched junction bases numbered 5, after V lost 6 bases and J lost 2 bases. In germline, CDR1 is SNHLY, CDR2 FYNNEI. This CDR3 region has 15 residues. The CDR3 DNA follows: TGTGCCAGCAGGTCGGACAGGGGAGGCAATCAGCCCCAGCATTTT. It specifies CASRSDRGGNQPQHF.

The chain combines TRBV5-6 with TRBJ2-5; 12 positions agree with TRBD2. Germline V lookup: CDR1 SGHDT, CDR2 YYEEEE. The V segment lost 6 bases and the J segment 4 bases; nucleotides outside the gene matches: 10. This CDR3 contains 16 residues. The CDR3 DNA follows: TGTGCCAGCACCCTTCCTGGACTAGCGGGGATAGAGACCCAGTACTTC. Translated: CASTLPGLAGIETQYF.

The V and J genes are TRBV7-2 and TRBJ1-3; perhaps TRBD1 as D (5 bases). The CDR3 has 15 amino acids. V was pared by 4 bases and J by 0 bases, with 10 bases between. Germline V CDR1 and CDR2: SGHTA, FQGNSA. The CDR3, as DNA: TGTGCCAGCAGCTGGGACGGATCCTCTGGAAACACCATATATTTT. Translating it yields CASSWDGSSGNTIYF.

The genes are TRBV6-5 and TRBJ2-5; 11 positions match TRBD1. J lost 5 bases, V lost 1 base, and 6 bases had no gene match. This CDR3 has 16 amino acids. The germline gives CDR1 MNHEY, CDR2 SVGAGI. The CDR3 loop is CASSYFGTGGTETQYF. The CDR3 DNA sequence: TGTGCCAGCAGTTACTTTGGGACAGGGGGAACGGAGACCCAGTACTTC.

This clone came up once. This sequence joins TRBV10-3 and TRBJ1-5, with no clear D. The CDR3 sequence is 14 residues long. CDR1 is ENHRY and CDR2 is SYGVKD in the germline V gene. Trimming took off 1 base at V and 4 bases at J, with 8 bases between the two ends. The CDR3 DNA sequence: TGTGCCATCAGTGAGTGGCCCGGGAATCAGCCCCAGCATTTT. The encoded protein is CAISEWPGNQPQHF.

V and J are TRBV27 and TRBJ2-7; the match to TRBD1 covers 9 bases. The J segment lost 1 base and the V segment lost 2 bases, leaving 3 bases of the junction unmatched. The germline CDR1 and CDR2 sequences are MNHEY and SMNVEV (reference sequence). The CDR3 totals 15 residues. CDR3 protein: CASSLQGQGSYEQYF. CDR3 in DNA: TGTGCCAGCAGTTTACAGGGACAGGGATCCTACGAGCAGTACTTC.

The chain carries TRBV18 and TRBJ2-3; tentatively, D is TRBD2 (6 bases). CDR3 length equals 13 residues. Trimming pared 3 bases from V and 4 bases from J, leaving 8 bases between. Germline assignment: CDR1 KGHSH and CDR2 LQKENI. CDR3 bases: TGTGCCAGCTCACCCACGGGGGCAGATACGCAGTATTTT. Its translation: CASSPTGADTQYF.

In DNA form, the CDR3 reads TGTGCCAGCAGCCTCGGGACTAGCGGGCAGGGAGATACGCAGTATTTT. Its protein product is CASSLGTSGQGDTQYF. The chain carries TRBV7-8 and TRBJ2-3, with 12 bases matching TRBD2. Germline trimming cut 5 bases from V and 5 bases from J; bases unmatched to any gene: 8. This CDR3 has 16 residues. Germline CDR1 reads SGHVS; CDR2 reads FQNEAQ. Using reference TRBV7-8 and TRBJ2-3 for the parts outside the CDR3, the full variable domain is GAGVSQSPRYKVAKRGQDVALRCDPISGHVSLFWYQQALGQGPEFLTYFQNEAQLDKSGLPSDRFFAERPEGSVSTLKIQRTQQEDSAVYLCASSLGTSGQGDTQYFGPGTRLTVL.

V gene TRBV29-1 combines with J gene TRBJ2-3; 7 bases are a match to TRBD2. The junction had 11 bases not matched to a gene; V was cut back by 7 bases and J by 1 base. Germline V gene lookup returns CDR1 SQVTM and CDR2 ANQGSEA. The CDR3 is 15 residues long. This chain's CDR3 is CSATTSGARTDTQYF. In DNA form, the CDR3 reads TGCAGCGCCACCACCAGCGGGGCCCGCACAGATACGCAGTATTTT.

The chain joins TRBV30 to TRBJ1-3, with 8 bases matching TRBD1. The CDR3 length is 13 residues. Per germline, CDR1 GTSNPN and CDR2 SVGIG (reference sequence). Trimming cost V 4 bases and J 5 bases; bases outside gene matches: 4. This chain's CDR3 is CAWNRQGRNTIYF. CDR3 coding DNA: TGTGCCTGGAACCGACAGGGGCGAAACACCATATATTTT.

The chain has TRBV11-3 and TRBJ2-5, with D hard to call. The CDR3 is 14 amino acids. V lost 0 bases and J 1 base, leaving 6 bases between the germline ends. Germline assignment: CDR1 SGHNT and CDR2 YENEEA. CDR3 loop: CASSLDGPQETQYF. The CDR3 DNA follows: TGTGCCAGCAGCTTAGACGGCCCCCAAGAGACCCAGTACTTC.

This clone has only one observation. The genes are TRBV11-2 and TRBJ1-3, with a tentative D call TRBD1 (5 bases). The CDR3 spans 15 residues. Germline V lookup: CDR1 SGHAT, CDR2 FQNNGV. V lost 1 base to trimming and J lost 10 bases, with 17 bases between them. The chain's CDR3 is CASSLGGVGDATIYF. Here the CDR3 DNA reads TGTGCCAGCAGCTTAGGGGGTGTTGGGGACGCTACCATATATTTT.

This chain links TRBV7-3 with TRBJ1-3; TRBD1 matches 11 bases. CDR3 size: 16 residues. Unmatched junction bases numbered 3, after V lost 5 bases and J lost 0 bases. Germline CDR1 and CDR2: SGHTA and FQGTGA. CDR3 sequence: CASSHGTGGSGNTIYF. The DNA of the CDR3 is TGTGCCAGCAGCCATGGGACAGGGGGCTCTGGAAACACCATATATTTT.

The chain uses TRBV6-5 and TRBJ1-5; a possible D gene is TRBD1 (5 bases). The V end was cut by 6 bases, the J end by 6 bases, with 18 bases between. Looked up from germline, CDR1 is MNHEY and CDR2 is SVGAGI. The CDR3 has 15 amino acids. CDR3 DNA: TGTGCCAGCAGCCCTCTTGGAGGGGCGGTTCAGCCCCAGCATTTT. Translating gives CASSPLGGAVQPQHF.

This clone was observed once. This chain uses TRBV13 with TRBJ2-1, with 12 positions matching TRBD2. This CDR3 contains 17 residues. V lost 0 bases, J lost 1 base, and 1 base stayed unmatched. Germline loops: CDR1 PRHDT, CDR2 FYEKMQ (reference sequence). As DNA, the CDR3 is TGTGCCAGCAGCTTAGGGACTAGCGGGGGATCCTACAATGAGCAGTTCTTC. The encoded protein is CASSLGTSGGSYNEQFF.

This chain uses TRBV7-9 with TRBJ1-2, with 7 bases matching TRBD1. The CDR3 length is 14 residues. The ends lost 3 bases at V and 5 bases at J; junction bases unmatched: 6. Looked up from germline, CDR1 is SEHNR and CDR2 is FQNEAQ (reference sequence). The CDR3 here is CASSFETGRYGYTF. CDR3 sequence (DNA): TGTGCCAGCAGCTTCGAGACAGGGAGGTATGGCTACACCTTC. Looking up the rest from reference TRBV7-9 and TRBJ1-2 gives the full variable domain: DTGVSQNPRHKITKRGQNVTFRCDPISEHNRLYWYRQTLGQGPEFLTYFQNEAQLEKSRLLSDRFSAERPKGSFSTLEIQRTEQGDSAMYLCASSFETGRYGYTFGSGTRLTVV.

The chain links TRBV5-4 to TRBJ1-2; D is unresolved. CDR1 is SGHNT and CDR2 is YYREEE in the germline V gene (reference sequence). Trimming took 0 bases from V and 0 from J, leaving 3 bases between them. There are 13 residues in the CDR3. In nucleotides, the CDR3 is TGTGCCAGCAGCTTGGACACTAACTATGGCTACACCTTC. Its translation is CASSLDTNYGYTF.

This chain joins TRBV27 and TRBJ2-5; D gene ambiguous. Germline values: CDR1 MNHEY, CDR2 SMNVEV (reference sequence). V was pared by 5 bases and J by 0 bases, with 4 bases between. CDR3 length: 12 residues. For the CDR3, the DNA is TGTGCCAGCAGTACTCACCAAGAGACCCAGTACTTC. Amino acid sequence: CASSTHQETQYF.

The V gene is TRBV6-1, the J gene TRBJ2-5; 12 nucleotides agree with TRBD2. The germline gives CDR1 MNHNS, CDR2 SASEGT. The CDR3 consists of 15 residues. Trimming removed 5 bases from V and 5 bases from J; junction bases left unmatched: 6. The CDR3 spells CASSLTSGGYETQYF. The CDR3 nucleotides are TGTGCCAGCAGTCTTACTAGCGGGGGGTATGAGACCCAGTACTTC.

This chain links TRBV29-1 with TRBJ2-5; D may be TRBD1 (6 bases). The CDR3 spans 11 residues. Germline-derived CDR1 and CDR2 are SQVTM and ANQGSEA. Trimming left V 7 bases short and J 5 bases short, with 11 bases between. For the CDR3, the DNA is TGCAGCGACAGGGTTCGGGAGACCCAGTACTTC. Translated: CSDRVRETQYF.

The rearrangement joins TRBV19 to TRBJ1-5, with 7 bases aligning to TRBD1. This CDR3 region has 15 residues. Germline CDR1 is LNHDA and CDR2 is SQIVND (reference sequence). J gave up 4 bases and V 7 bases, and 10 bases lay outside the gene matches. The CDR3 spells CASTWTGAPNQPQHF. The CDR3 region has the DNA TGTGCCAGTACCTGGACAGGCGCCCCAAATCAGCCCCAGCATTTT. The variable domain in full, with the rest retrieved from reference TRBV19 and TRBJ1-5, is DGGITQSPKYLFRKEGQNVTLSCEQNLNHDAMYWYRQDPGQGLRLIYYSQIVNDFQKGDIAEGYSVSREKKESFPLTVTSAQKNPTAFYLCASTWTGAPNQPQHFGDGTRLSIL.

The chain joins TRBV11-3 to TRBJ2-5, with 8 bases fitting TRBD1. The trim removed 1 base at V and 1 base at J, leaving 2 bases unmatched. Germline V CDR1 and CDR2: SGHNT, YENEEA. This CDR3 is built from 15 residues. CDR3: CASSLGGTGQETQYF. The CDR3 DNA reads TGTGCCAGCAGCTTAGGTGGGACAGGCCAAGAGACCCAGTACTTC.

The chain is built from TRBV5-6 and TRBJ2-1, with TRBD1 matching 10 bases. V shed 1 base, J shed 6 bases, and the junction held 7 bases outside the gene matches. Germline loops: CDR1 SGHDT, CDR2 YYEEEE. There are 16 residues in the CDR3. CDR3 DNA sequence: TGTGCCAGCAGCTTGTGGGTCCGGGACAGGGGCAATGAGCAGTTCTTC. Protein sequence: CASSLWVRDRGNEQFF. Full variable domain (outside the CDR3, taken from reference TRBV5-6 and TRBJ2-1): DAGVTQSPTHLIKTRGQQVTLRCSPKSGHDTVSWYQQALGQGPQFIFQYYEEEERQRGNFPDRFSGHQFPNYSSELNVNALLLGDSALYLCASSLWVRDRGNEQFFGPGTRLTVL.